Presented here are 14 T cell receptor beta chains from one specimen sequenced in a study of cytomegalovirus exposure and HLA in healthy donors. Repertoires were generated with immunoSEQ multiplex PCR, while TCRdb's copy carries only in-frame clones and drops some. The sample has 150,000 to 200,000 clones, approximately 86% seen once. Material for sequencing was PBMCs. The receptors were sampled from a woman younger than 35 in good health and CMV-seronegative.

This chain connects TRBV7-3 to TRBJ1-1; 9 bases are shared with TRBD1. From germline, CDR1 is SGHTA and CDR2 FQGTGA. J was trimmed by 1 base and V by 5 bases; bases with no gene match: 2. The CDR3 is 14 amino acids. The CDR3 is CASSKTGGNTEAFF. The CDR3 DNA follows: TGTGCCAGCAGCAAGACAGGGGGGAACACTGAAGCTTTCTTT. The full variable domain, its missing parts supplied by reference TRBV7-3 and TRBJ1-1, is GAGVSQTPSNKVTEKGKYVELRCDPISGHTALYWYRQSLGQGPEFLIYFQGTGAADDSGLPNDRFFAVRPEGSVSTLKIQRTERGDSAVYLCASSKTGGNTEAFFGQGTRLTVV.

V usage is TRBV5-4 and J usage is TRBJ2-7; tentative D call: TRBD2 (5 bases). This CDR3 has 14 amino acids. V shed 8 bases and J shed 1 base, with 16 bases lying between them. Germline V gene sequence: CDR1 SGHNT, CDR2 YYREEE (reference sequence). The CDR3 loop is CASIPRGNSYEQYF. CDR3 coding DNA: TGTGCCAGTATACCCCGGGGAAATTCCTACGAGCAGTACTTC.

CDR3 in amino acids: CASSPRAGGTGELFF. In DNA, the CDR3 is TGCGCCAGCAGCCCCAGGGCGGGGGGCACCGGGGAGCTGTTTTTT. The rearrangement uses TRBV5-1 and TRBJ2-2; 8 nucleotides match TRBD2. This CDR3 has 15 amino acids. Trimming at V came to 4 bases and at J to 4 bases, leaving 6 bases not matched to a gene. Germline CDR1 is SGHRS and CDR2 is YFSETQ. The complete variable domain, with remaining parts taken from reference TRBV5-1 and TRBJ2-2, reads KAGVTQTPRYLIKTRGQQVTLSCSPISGHRSVSWYQQTPGQGLQFLFEYFSETQRNKGNFPGRFSGRQFSNSRSEMNVSTLELGDSALYLCASSPRAGGTGELFFGEGSRLTVL.

This clone showed up just a few times. V usage is TRBV2 and J usage is TRBJ1-4, with D tentatively TRBD1 (6 bases). Trimming cost V 8 bases and J 0 bases, with 13 bases left between them. Germline V CDR1 and CDR2: SNHLY, FYNNEI. The length of the CDR3 is 15 residues. The CDR3 reads CASLLRTATNEKLFF. The CDR3 region has the DNA TGTGCCAGCCTCTTACGGACAGCAACTAATGAAAAACTGTTTTTT.

This clone has only a few counts. The V gene is TRBV7-2, the J gene TRBJ1-2; 7 bases align to TRBD1. V was clipped by 5 bases and J by 5 bases; unmatched bases: 5. The CDR3 runs 13 residues. Germline CDR1 is SGHTA and CDR2 is FQGNSA. CDR3 in amino acids: CASSPGGEYGYTF. The CDR3, as DNA: TGTGCCAGCAGCCCAGGGGGAGAATATGGCTACACCTTC.

This clone came up a few times. The rearrangement joins TRBV4-1 to TRBJ1-5; D not resolved. The germline V gene has CDR1 MGHRA and CDR2 YSYEKL. The CDR3 has 13 amino acids. Trimming pared 1 base from V and 5 bases from J, leaving 6 bases between. For the CDR3, the DNA is TGCGCCAGCAGCCAAGGGCTTCATCAGCCCCAGCATTTT. It translates to CASSQGLHQPQHF.

The gene calls are TRBV27 and TRBJ1-2; D may be TRBD1 (6 bases). Germline lookup yields CDR1 MNHEY and CDR2 SMNVEV (reference sequence). The V end was cut by 3 bases, the J end by 1 base, with 15 bases between. CDR3 size: 16 residues. As DNA, the CDR3 is TGTGCCAGCAGTTTGGGATTAGGGGGGGGTAACTATGGCTACACCTTC. This translates into CASSLGLGGGNYGYTF.

This clone has a single count. The chain is built from TRBV27 and TRBJ2-7; TRBD1 is a possible D gene (6 bases). This CDR3 contains 15 residues. Per germline, CDR1 MNHEY and CDR2 SMNVEV (reference sequence). V lost 5 bases to trimming and J lost 3 bases, with 17 bases between them. CDR3 nucleotides: TGTGCCAGCAGTCTACAGGGTATCCTCTACTACGAGCAGTACTTC. Its protein is CASSLQGILYYEQYF.

This chain connects TRBV10-3 to TRBJ2-5; 7 positions agree with TRBD2. CDR1 is ENHRY and CDR2 is SYGVKD in the germline V gene. The V segment lost 0 bases and the J segment 4 bases; nucleotides outside the gene matches: 5. The CDR3 loop spans 15 amino acids. Written as DNA, the CDR3 is TGTGCCATCAGTGAGTCGGGCGGGAGTGGAGAGACCCAGTACTTC. Translating it yields CAISESGGSGETQYF.

The CDR3: CASSLGFTPNYGYTF. DNA for the CDR3: TGTGCCAGCAGCTTGGGATTCACTCCTAACTATGGCTACACCTTC. The chain combines TRBV5-6 with TRBJ1-2; the D is unclear. V dropped 0 bases and J dropped 0 bases, with 9 bases sitting between them. The CDR3 length is 15 residues. In germline, CDR1 is SGHDT, CDR2 YYEEEE.

In the case of this clone: A read error is the likely source, as a far larger clone sits one nucleotide away. This chain connects TRBV11-2 to TRBJ2-4; 8 nucleotides agree with TRBD1. The germline CDR1 and CDR2 sequences are SGHAT and FQNNGV. With V trimmed by 5 bases and J by 12 bases, 9 bases remained unmatched. This CDR3 has 13 amino acids. For the CDR3, the DNA is TGTGCCAGCAGCCCTACGACGGGACAGGATCAGTACTTC. Its protein is CASSPTTGQDQYF.

Here the CDR3 DNA reads TGTGCCAGCAGGACAGGACCTAACACAGATACGCAGTATTTT. Its protein is CASRTGPNTDTQYF. The rearrangement joins TRBV2 to TRBJ2-3; D is possibly TRBD1 (6 bases). The CDR3 sequence is 14 residues long. The ends were cut back, 6 bases at V and 2 bases at J, with 12 bases in the middle. The germline V gene has CDR1 SNHLY and CDR2 FYNNEI.

This rearrangement joins TRBV5-3 to TRBJ1-2; 8 nucleotides line up with TRBD1. TRBV5-3 is assigned to the ORF class and has an uncertain function. This CDR3 has 12 residues. The trim removed 8 bases at V and 6 bases at J, leaving 6 bases unmatched. The chain's CDR3 is CASVTGGHGYTF. The DNA of the CDR3 is TGTGCCAGCGTAACAGGGGGTCATGGCTACACCTTC.

J is TRBJ1-1 and V is TRBV28, with 8 bases fitting TRBD1. V lost 9 bases, J lost 0 bases, and 9 bases stayed unmatched. CDR1 is MDHEN and CDR2 is SYDVKM in the germline V gene. The CDR3 runs to 15 residues. The chain's CDR3 is CASLTGAWMNTEAFF. As DNA, the CDR3 is TGTGCCAGTCTGACAGGGGCGTGGATGAACACTGAAGCTTTCTTT.